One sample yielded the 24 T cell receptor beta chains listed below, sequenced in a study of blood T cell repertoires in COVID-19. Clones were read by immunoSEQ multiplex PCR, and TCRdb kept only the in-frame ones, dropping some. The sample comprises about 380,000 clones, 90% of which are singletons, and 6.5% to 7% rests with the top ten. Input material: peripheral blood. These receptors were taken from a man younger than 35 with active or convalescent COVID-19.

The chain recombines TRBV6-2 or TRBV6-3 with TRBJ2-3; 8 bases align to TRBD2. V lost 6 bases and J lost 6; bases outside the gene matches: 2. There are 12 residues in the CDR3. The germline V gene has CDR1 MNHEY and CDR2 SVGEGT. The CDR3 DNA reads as TGTGCCAGCAGCAGACTAGCGGATACGCAGTATTTT. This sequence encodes CASSRLADTQYF.

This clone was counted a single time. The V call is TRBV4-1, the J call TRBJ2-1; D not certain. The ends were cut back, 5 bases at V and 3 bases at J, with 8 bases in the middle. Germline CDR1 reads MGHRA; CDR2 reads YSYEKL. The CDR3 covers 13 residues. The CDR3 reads CASSYSDYNEQFF. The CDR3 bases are TGCGCCAGCAGCTACTCTGACTACAATGAGCAGTTCTTC.

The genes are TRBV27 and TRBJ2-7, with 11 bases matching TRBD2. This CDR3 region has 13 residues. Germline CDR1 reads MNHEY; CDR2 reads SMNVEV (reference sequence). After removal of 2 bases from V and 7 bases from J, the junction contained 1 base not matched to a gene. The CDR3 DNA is TGTGCCAGCAGTTTAGGGACTAGCGGAGAGCAGTACTTC. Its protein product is CASSLGTSGEQYF.

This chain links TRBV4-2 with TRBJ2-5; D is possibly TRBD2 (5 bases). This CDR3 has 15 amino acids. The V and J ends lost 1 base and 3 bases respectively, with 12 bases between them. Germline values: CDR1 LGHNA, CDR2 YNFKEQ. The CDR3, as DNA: TGTGCCAGCAGCCAAGGGTCCCCAGCGGAAGAGACCCAGTACTTC. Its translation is CASSQGSPAEETQYF.

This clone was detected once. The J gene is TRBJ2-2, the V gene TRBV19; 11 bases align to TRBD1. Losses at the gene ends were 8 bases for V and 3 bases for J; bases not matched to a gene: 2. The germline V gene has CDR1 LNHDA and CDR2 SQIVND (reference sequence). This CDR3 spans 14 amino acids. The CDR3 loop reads CASWTGGYTGELFF. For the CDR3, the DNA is TGTGCCAGTTGGACAGGGGGCTACACCGGGGAGCTGTTTTTT.

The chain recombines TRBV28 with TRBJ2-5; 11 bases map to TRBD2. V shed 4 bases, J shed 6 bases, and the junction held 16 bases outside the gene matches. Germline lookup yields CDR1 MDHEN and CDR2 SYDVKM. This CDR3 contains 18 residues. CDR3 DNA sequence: TGTGCCAGCAGTTCCGATAGCGGGGGGGCCGAGGGGATAAAGACCCAGTACTTC. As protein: CASSSDSGGAEGIKTQYF. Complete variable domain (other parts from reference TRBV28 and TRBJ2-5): DVKVTQSSRYLVKRTGEKVFLECVQDMDHENMFWYRQDPGLGLRLIYFSYDVKMKEKGDIPEGYSVSREKKERFSLILESASTNQTSMYLCASSSDSGGAEGIKTQYFGPGTRLLVL.

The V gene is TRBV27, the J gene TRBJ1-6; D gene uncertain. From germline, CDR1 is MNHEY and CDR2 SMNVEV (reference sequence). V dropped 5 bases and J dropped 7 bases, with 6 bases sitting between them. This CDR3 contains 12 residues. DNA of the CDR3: TGTGCCAGCAGTCCCGTAAATTCACCCCTCCACTTT. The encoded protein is CASSPVNSPLHF.

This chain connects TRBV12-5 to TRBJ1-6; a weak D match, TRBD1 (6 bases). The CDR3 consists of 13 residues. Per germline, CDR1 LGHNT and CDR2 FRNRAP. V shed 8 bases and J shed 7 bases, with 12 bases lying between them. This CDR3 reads CASSKGDNSPLHF. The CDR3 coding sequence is TGTGCTAGTTCTAAGGGGGACAATTCACCCCTCCACTTT.

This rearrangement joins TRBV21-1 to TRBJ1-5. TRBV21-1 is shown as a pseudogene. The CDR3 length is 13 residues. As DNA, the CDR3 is TGTGCCAGCAGCCGGGGGAGAGCTCAGCCCCAGCATTTT. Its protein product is CASSRGRAQPQHF.

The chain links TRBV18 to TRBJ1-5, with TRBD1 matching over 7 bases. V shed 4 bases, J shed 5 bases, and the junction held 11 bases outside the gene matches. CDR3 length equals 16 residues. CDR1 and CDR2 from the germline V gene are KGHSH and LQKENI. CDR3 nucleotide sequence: TGTGCCAGCTCACGAATAAGGACAGGATTTGATCAGCCCCAGCATTTT. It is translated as CASSRIRTGFDQPQHF.

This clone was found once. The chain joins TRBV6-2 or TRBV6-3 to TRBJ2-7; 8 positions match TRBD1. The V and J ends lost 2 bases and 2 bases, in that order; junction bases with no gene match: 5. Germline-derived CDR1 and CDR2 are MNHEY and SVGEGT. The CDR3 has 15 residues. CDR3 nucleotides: TGTGCCAGCAGTTACGCTAGACAGGGGACCTACGAGCAGTACTTC. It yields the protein CASSYARQGTYEQYF.

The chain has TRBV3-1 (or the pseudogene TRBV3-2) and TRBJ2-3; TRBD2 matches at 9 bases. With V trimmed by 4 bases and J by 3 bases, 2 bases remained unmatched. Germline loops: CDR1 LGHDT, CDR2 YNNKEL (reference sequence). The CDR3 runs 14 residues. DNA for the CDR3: TGTGCCAGCAGCCTCGCGGGGGGGACAGATACGCAGTATTTT. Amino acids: CASSLAGGTDTQYF.

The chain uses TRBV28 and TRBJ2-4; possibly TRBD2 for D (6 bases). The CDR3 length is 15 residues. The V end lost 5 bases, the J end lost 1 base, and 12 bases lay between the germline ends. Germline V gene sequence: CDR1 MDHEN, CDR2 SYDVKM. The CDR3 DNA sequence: TGTGCCAGCAGTCCCGGGAGTTGGGCCAAAAACATTCAGTACTTC. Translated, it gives CASSPGSWAKNIQYF. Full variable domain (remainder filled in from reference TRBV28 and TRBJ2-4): DVKVTQSSRYLVKRTGEKVFLECVQDMDHENMFWYRQDPGLGLRLIYFSYDVKMKEKGDIPEGYSVSREKKERFSLILESASTNQTSMYLCASSPGSWAKNIQYFGAGTRLSVL.

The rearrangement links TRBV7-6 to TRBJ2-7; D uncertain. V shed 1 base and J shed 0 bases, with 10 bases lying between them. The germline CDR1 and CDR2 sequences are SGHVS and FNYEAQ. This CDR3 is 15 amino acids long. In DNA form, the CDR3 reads TGTGCCAGCAGCTTAGTTCCTCGGAGCTCCTACGAGCAGTACTTC. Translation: CASSLVPRSSYEQYF.

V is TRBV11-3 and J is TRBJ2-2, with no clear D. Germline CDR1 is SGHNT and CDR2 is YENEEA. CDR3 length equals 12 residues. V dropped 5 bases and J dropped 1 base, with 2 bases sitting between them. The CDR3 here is CASSQNTGELFF. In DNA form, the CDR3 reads TGTGCCAGCAGCCAGAACACCGGGGAGCTGTTTTTT.

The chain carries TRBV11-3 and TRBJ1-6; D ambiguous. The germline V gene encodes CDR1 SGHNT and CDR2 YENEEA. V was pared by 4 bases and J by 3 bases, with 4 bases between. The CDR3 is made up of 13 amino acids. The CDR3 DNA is TGTGCCAGCAGCTACAACTATAATTCACCCCTCCACTTT. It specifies CASSYNYNSPLHF.

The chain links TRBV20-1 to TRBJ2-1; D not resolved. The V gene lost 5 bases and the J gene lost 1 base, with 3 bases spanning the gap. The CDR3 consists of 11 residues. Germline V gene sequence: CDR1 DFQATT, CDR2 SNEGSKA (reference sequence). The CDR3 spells CSALSYNEQFF. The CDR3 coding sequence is TGCAGTGCTCTTTCCTACAATGAGCAGTTCTTC.

The DNA of the CDR3 is TGTGCCAGCAGCTCCAGGACAGGGGGACCCATCGACGGTCCGCCCCAGCATTTT. It encodes CASSSRTGGPIDGPPQHF. The V and J genes are TRBV7-2 and TRBJ1-5; 10 bases map to TRBD1. V lost 4 bases and J lost 9; bases outside the gene matches: 18. CDR1 and CDR2 from the germline V gene are SGHTA and FQGNSA. The CDR3 contains 18 residues. The whole variable domain, filled in from reference TRBV7-2 and TRBJ1-5, reads GAGVSQSPSNKVTEKGKDVELRCDPISGHTALYWYRQSLGQGLEFLIYFQGNSAPDKSGLPSDRFSAERTGGSVSTLTIQRTQQEDSAVYLCASSSRTGGPIDGPPQHFGDGTRLSIL.

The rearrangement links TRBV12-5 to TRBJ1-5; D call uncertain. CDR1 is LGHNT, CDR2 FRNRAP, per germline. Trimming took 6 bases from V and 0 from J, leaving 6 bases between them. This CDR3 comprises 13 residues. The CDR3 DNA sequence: TGTGCTAGTGGGCTAAATAGCAATCAGCCCCAGCATTTT. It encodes CASGLNSNQPQHF.

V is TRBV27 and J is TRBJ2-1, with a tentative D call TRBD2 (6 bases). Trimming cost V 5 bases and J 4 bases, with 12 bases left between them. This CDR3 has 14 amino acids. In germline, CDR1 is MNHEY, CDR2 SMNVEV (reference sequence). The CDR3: CASSRELTYNEQFF. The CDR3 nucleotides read TGTGCCAGCAGTCGGGAGTTAACTTACAATGAGCAGTTCTTC.

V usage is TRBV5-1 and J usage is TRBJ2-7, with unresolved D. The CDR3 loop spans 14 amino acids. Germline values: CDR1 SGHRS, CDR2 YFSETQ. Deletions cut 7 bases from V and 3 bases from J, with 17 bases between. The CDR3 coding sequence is TGCGCCAGCCATCTCGGTTTTGATGGCTACGAGCAGTACTTC. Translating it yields CASHLGFDGYEQYF. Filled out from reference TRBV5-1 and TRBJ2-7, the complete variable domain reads KAGVTQTPRYLIKTRGQQVTLSCSPISGHRSVSWYQQTPGQGLQFLFEYFSETQRNKGNFPGRFSGRQFSNSRSEMNVSTLELGDSALYLCASHLGFDGYEQYFGPGTRLTVT.

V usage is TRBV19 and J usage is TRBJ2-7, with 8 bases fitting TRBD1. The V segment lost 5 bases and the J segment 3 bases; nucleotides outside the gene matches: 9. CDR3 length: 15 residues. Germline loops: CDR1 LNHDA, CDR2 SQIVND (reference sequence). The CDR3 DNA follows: TGTGCCAGTAGTGCCGGGACAGGCGGCGGCTACGAGCAGTACTTC. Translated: CASSAGTGGGYEQYF. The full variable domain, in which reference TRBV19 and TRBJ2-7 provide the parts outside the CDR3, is DGGITQSPKYLFRKEGQNVTLSCEQNLNHDAMYWYRQDPGQGLRLIYYSQIVNDFQKGDIAEGYSVSREKKESFPLTVTSAQKNPTAFYLCASSAGTGGGYEQYFGPGTRLTVT.

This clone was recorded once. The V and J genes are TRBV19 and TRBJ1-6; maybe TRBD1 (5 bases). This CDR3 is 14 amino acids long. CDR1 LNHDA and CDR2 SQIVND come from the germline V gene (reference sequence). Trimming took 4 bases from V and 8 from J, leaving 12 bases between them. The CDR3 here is CASSTLGGDSPLHF. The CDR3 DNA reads TGTGCCAGTAGTACCCTGGGAGGGGATTCACCCCTCCACTTT. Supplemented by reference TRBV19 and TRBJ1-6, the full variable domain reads DGGITQSPKYLFRKEGQNVTLSCEQNLNHDAMYWYRQDPGQGLRLIYYSQIVNDFQKGDIAEGYSVSREKKESFPLTVTSAQKNPTAFYLCASSTLGGDSPLHFGNGTRLTVT.

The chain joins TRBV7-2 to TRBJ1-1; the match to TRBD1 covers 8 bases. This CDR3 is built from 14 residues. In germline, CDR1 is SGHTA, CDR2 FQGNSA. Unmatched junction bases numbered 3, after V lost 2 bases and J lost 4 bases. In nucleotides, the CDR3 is TGTGCCAGCAGCTTACCGACAGGGGTCACTGAAGCTTTCTTT. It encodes CASSLPTGVTEAFF.